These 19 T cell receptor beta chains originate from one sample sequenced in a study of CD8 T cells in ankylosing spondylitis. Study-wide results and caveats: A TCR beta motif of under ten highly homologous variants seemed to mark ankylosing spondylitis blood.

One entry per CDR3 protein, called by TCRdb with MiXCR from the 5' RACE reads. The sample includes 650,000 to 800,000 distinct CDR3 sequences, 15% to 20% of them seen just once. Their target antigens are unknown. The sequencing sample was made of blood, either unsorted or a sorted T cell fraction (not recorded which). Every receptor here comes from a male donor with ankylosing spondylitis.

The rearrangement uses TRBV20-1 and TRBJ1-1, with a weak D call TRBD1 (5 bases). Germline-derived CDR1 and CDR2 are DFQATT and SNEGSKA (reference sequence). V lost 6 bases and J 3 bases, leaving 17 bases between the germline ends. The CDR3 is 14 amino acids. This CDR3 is CSAGGRGGDTEAFF. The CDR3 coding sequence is TGCAGTGCGGGCGGCCGGGGGGGGGACACTGAAGCTTTCTTT.

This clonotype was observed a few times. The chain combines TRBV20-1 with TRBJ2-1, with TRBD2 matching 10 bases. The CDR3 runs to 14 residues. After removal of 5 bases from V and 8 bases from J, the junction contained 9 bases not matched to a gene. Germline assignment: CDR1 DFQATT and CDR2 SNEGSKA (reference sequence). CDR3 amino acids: CSAPNPSGSDEQFF. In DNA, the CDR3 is TGCAGTGCTCCAAATCCTAGCGGGAGTGATGAGCAGTTCTTC.

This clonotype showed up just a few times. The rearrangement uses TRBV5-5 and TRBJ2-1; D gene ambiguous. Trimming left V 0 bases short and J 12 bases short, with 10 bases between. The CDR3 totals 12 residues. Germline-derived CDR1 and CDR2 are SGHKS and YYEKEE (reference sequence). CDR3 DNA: TGTGCCAGCAGCTTGGACCCACTACGGCAGTTCTTC. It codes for CASSLDPLRQFF.

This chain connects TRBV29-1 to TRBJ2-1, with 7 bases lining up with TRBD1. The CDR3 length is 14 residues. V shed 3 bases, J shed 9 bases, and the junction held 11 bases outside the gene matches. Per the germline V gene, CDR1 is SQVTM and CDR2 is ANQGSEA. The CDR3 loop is CSVDDRDDSSEQFF. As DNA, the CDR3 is TGCAGCGTTGACGACAGGGACGACTCCTCTGAGCAGTTCTTC.

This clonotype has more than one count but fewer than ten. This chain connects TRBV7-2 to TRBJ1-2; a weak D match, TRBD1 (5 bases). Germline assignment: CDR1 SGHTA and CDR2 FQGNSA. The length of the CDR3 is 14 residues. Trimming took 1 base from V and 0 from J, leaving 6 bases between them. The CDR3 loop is CASSLGGSNYGYTF. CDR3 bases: TGTGCCAGCAGCTTAGGGGGGTCTAACTATGGCTACACCTTC. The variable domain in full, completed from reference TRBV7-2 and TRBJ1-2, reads GAGVSQSPSNKVTEKGKDVELRCDPISGHTALYWYRQSLGQGLEFLIYFQGNSAPDKSGLPSDRFSAERTGGSVSTLTIQRTQQEDSAVYLCASSLGGSNYGYTFGSGTRLTVV.

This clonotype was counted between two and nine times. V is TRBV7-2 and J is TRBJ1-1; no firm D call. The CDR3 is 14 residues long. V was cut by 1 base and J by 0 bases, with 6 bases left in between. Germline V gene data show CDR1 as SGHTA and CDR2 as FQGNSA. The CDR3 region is CASSLVLMNTEAFF. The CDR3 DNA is TGTGCCAGCAGCTTAGTATTGATGAACACTGAAGCTTTCTTT.

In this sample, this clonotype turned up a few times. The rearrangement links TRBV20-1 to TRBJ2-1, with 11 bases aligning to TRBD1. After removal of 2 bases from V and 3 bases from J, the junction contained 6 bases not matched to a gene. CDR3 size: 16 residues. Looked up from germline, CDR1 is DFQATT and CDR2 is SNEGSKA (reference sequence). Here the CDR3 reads CSARNTGTGGYNEQFF. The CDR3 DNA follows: TGCAGTGCTAGAAATACCGGGACAGGGGGCTACAATGAGCAGTTCTTC.

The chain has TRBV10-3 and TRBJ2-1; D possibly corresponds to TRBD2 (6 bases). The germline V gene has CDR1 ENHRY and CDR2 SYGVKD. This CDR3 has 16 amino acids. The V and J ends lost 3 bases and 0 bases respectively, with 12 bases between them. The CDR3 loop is CAISDPPSVSYNEQFF. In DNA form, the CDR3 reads TGTGCCATCAGTGACCCCCCTAGCGTCTCCTACAATGAGCAGTTCTTC.

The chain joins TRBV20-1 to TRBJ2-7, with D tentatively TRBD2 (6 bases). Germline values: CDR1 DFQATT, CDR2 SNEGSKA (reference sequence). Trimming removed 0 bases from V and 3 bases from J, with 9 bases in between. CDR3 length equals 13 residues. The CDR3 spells CSARDRLDYEQYF. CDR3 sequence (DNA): TGCAGTGCTAGAGATCGACTAGACTACGAGCAGTACTTC.

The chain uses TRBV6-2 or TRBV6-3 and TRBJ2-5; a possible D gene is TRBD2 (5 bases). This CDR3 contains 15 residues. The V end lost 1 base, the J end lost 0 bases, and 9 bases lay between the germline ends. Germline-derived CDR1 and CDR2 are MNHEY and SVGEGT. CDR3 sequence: CASSYWGEYQETQYF. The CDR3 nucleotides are TGTGCCAGCAGTTACTGGGGAGAGTACCAAGAGACCCAGTACTTC.

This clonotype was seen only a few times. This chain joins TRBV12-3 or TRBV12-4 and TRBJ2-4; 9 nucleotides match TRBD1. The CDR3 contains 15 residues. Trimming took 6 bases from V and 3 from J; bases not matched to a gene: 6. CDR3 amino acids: CASSETGGVKNIQYF. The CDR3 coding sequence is TGTGCCAGCAGCGAGACAGGGGGTGTCAAAAACATTCAGTACTTC.

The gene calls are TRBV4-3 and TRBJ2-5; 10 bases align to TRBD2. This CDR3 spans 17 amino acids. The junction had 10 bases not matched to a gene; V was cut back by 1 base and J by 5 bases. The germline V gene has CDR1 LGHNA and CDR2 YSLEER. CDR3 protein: CASSQGFLAGEEETQYF. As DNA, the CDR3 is TGCGCCAGCAGCCAAGGGTTCCTAGCGGGAGAGGAGGAGACCCAGTACTTC.

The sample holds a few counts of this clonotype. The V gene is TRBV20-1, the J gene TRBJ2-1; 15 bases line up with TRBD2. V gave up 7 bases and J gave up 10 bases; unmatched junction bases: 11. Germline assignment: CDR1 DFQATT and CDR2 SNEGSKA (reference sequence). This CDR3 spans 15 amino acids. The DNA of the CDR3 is TGCAGTGTTCACAGGGGACTAGCGGGGGGCGGGGAGCAGTTCTTC. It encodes CSVHRGLAGGGEQFF.

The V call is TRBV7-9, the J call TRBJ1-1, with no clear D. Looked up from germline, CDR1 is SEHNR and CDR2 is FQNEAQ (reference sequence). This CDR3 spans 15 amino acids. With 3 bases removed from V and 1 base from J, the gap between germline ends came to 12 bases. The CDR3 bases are TGTGCCAGCAGCTTTTTTACGGGCCCGAACACTGAAGCTTTCTTT. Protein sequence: CASSFFTGPNTEAFF.

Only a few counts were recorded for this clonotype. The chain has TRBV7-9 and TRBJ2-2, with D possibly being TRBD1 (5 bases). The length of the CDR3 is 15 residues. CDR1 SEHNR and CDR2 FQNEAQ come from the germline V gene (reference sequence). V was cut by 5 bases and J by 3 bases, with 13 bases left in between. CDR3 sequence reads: CASSLLSRDTGELFF. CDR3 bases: TGTGCCAGCAGCCTCCTTTCCAGGGACACCGGGGAGCTGTTTTTT.

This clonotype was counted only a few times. Here the CDR3 DNA reads TGTGCCAGCACCGCACGGGGCCGCAACACTGAAGCTTTCTTT. Its translation is CASTARGRNTEAFF. V and J are TRBV12-3 or TRBV12-4 and TRBJ1-1; perhaps TRBD1 as D (5 bases). V was pared by 7 bases and J by 2 bases, with 14 bases between. This CDR3 comprises 14 residues.

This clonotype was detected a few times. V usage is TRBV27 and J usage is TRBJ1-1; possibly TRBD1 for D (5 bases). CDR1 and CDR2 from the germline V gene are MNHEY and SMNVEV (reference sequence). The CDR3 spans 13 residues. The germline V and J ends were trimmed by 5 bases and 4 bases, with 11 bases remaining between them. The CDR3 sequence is CASSAAQGTEAFF. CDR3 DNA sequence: TGTGCCAGCAGTGCCGCCCAGGGCACTGAAGCTTTCTTT.

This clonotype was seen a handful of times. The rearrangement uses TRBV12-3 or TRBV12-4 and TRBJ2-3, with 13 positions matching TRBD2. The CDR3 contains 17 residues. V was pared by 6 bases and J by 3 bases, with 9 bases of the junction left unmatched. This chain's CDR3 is CASSYRTSGSPTDTQYF. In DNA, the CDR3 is TGTGCCAGCAGCTACCGGACTAGCGGGAGCCCTACAGATACGCAGTATTTT.

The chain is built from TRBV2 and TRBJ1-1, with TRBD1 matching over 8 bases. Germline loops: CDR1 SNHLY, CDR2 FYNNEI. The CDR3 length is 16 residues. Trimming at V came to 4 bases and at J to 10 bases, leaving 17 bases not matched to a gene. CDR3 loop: CASSAIRGQVGFTAFF. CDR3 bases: TGTGCCAGCAGTGCGATAAGGGGACAGGTTGGGTTTACAGCTTTCTTT.